The next 28 T cell receptor beta chains were all read from a single sample in a study of cytotoxic CD8 clonotypes in ibrutinib-treated CLL. TCRdb keeps only in-frame clones here, not all; method: immunoSEQ multiplex PCR. The sample holds roughly 42,000 clones, 68% seen once. The input for sequencing was PBMCs, taken at disease progression, from a patient treated with ibrutinib. All receptors come from a human donor with chronic lymphocytic leukemia.

The chain links TRBV30 to TRBJ1-6, with no clear D. CDR3 length equals 15 residues. Looked up from germline, CDR1 is GTSNPN and CDR2 is SVGIG (reference sequence). The germline V and J ends were trimmed by 0 bases and 0 bases, with 6 bases remaining between them. CDR3 bases: TGTGCCTGGAGTGTACTTAGCTCCTATAATTCACCCCTCCACTTT. Protein: CAWSVLSSYNSPLHF.

The chain joins TRBV6-5 to TRBJ1-1, with a tentative D call TRBD1 (5 bases). Germline CDR1 is MNHEY and CDR2 is SVGAGI. CDR3 length equals 14 residues. Trimming took off 4 bases at V and 4 bases at J, with 13 bases between the two ends. The CDR3 DNA follows: TGTGCCAGCAGTTCTATACCGGGACGCACTGAAGCTTTCTTT. Its protein is CASSSIPGRTEAFF.

In DNA, the CDR3 is TGTGCCAGCAGTTTATCTACGAGGACTAGCGGTAGGCACAATGAGCAGTTCTTC. Translating gives CASSLSTRTSGRHNEQFF. The chain carries TRBV27 and TRBJ2-1; the match to TRBD2 covers 10 bases. V trimming: 0 bases; J trimming: 5 bases; junction bases outside the gene matches: 10. This CDR3 is built from 18 residues. Germline CDR1 reads MNHEY; CDR2 reads SMNVEV (reference sequence).

The chain has TRBV28 and TRBJ2-5; D not resolved. This CDR3 contains 14 residues. Germline V gives CDR1 MDHEN, CDR2 SYDVKM. Trimming removed 3 bases from V and 0 bases from J, with 8 bases in between. The CDR3 region has the DNA TGTGCCAGCAGTTTCGACACGTACCAAGAGACCCAGTACTTC. Translated: CASSFDTYQETQYF.

The rearrangement links TRBV30 to TRBJ2-5, with D possibly being TRBD1 (5 bases). With 0 bases removed from V and 1 base from J, the gap between germline ends came to 18 bases. The length of the CDR3 is 17 residues. Germline lookup yields CDR1 GTSNPN and CDR2 SVGIG (reference sequence). The CDR3 spells CAWSVGVWVGTQETQYF. CDR3 nucleotides: TGTGCCTGGAGTGTAGGGGTCTGGGTGGGAACCCAAGAGACCCAGTACTTC.

This chain uses TRBV28 with TRBJ2-3; no clear D. The CDR3 consists of 13 residues. V lost 6 bases, J lost 0 bases, and 7 bases lay in between. Germline CDR1 and CDR2: MDHEN and SYDVKM. DNA of the CDR3: TGTGCCAGCAGCCCAGGAAGCACAGATACGCAGTATTTT. This sequence encodes CASSPGSTDTQYF.

This chain joins TRBV9 and TRBJ1-2; 7 positions match TRBD1. With V trimmed by 3 bases and J by 8 bases, 10 bases remained unmatched. From germline, CDR1 is SGDLS and CDR2 YYNGEE. The CDR3 runs 14 residues. CDR3 loop: CASSEGADALGYTF. The CDR3 DNA follows: TGTGCCAGCAGCGAGGGGGCTGACGCCTTAGGCTACACCTTC.

In this sample, this clone turned up a few times. In nucleotides, the CDR3 is TGTGCCAGCAGCGATACAGGGGTGGCTAGCAGGGGGCCGGGCGAGCAGTACTTC. It yields the protein CASSDTGVASRGPGEQYF. This chain uses TRBV7-2 with TRBJ2-7; 8 bases agree with TRBD1. Germline V lookup: CDR1 SGHTA, CDR2 FQGNSA. CDR3 length: 18 amino acids. Germline trimming cut 5 bases from V and 6 bases from J; bases unmatched to any gene: 21.

CDR3 sequence reads: CASSLGLYGYTF. The CDR3 coding sequence is TGTGCCAGCAGCTTAGGTCTCTATGGCTACACCTTC. The V call is TRBV7-2, the J call TRBJ1-2; D is undetermined. CDR1 is SGHTA and CDR2 is FQGNSA in the germline V gene. The CDR3 is 12 residues long. V lost 1 base and J lost 4, with 4 bases in between. Based on the CDR3 plus reference TRBV7-2 and TRBJ1-2, the full variable domain is GAGVSQSPSNKVTEKGKDVELRCDPISGHTALYWYRQSLGQGLEFLIYFQGNSAPDKSGLPSDRFSAERTGGSVSTLTIQRTQQEDSAVYLCASSLGLYGYTFGSGTRLTVV.

V usage is TRBV14 and J usage is TRBJ2-2; D is unclear. The CDR3 runs to 13 residues. V was cut by 8 bases and J by 0 bases, with 7 bases left in between. The V gene's germline CDR1 is SGHDN and CDR2 FVKESK. CDR3 amino acids: CASCPTNTGELFF. The CDR3, as DNA: TGTGCCAGCTGCCCTACGAACACCGGGGAGCTGTTTTTT.

This clone was counted a few times. The chain uses TRBV29-1 and TRBJ2-3, with TRBD2 matching 7 bases. Per the germline V gene, CDR1 is SQVTM and CDR2 is ANQGSEA. Trimming took 5 bases from V and 4 from J; bases not matched to a gene: 12. CDR3 length: 15 amino acids. The CDR3 nucleotides are TGCAGCGTTACAAAAGCGGGAATTGAGGCAGATACGCAGTATTTT. It translates to CSVTKAGIEADTQYF.

This chain links TRBV27 with TRBJ2-2, with D unclear. The V and J ends lost 6 bases and 1 base respectively, with 3 bases between them. The CDR3 runs to 12 residues. Germline loops: CDR1 MNHEY, CDR2 SMNVEV (reference sequence). CDR3 amino acids: CASRKNTGELFF. The CDR3 region has the DNA TGTGCCAGCAGGAAGAACACCGGGGAGCTGTTTTTT.

This clone showed up just a few times. The J gene is TRBJ1-5, the V gene TRBV11-3; D perhaps matches TRBD1 (5 bases). The CDR3 spans 13 residues. Trimming removed 6 bases at V and 6 bases at J, with 12 bases between. Germline V lookup: CDR1 SGHNT, CDR2 YENEEA. CDR3 coding DNA: TGTGCCAGCAGTGAGGGGTCGGCTCAGCCCCAGCATTTT. Translating gives CASSEGSAQPQHF. Combining the CDR3 with reference TRBV11-3 and TRBJ1-5 gives the whole variable domain EAGVVQSPRYKIIEKKQPVAFWCNPISGHNTLYWYLQNLGQGPELLIRYENEEAVDDSQLPKDRFSAERLKGVDSTLKIQPAELGDSAVYLCASSEGSAQPQHFGDGTRLSIL.

The chain couples TRBV7-9 to TRBJ2-2; D is unresolved. The CDR3 runs to 14 residues. Trimming pared 6 bases from V and 5 bases from J, leaving 13 bases between. CDR1 and CDR2 (germline): SEHNR, FQNEAQ (reference sequence). The CDR3 region has the DNA TGTGCCAGCAGAGTGGACCTTCTTACCGGGGAGCTGTTTTTT. Protein: CASRVDLLTGELFF.

The chain uses TRBV7-3 and TRBJ1-3; D might be TRBD1 (5 bases). Germline CDR1 reads SGHTA; CDR2 reads FQGTGA. Trimming removed 0 bases at V and 4 bases at J, with 10 bases between. The CDR3 covers 15 residues. CDR3 sequence: CASSLTSGQGNTIYF. CDR3 bases: TGTGCCAGCAGCTTAACGTCCGGACAAGGAAACACCATATATTTT.

The V and J genes are TRBV7-3 and TRBJ2-1; D may be TRBD2 (6 bases). The CDR3 loop spans 12 amino acids. The germline V and J ends were trimmed by 5 bases and 10 bases, with 12 bases remaining between them. Germline V gene data show CDR1 as SGHTA and CDR2 as FQGTGA. In nucleotides, the CDR3 is TGTGCCAGCAGCGACGGGGGTCGGGAGCAGTTCTTC. Protein: CASSDGGREQFF. Full variable domain (missing parts from reference TRBV7-3 and TRBJ2-1): GAGVSQTPSNKVTEKGKYVELRCDPISGHTALYWYRQSLGQGPEFLIYFQGTGAADDSGLPNDRFFAVRPEGSVSTLKIQRTERGDSAVYLCASSDGGREQFFGPGTRLTVL.

The J gene is TRBJ2-1, the V gene TRBV2; D might be TRBD1 (7 bases). The CDR3 totals 17 residues. Deletions cut 7 bases from V and 2 bases from J, with 21 bases between. Germline V lookup: CDR1 SNHLY, CDR2 FYNNEI. In DNA, the CDR3 is TGTGCCAGCACCAGAAGGGGGCGGGGTGGGACCTACAATGAGCAGTTCTTC. Its protein product is CASTRRGRGGTYNEQFF. Full variable domain (missing parts from reference TRBV2 and TRBJ2-1): EPEVTQTPSHQVTQMGQEVILRCVPISNHLYFYWYRQILGQKVEFLVSFYNNEISEKSEIFDDQFSVERPDGSNFTLKIRSTKLEDSAMYFCASTRRGRGGTYNEQFFGPGTRLTVL.

The table lists this clone with a few counts. CDR3 sequence (DNA): TGTGCCAGCTCACCACCAGGGGCGGATACGCAGTATTTT. Protein: CASSPPGADTQYF. This sequence joins TRBV18 and TRBJ2-3; the D gene is possibly TRBD1 (5 bases). The CDR3 has 13 amino acids. Trimming took 0 bases from V and 6 from J, leaving 7 bases between them. Germline CDR1 reads KGHSH; CDR2 reads LQKENI. Looking up the rest from reference TRBV18 and TRBJ2-3 gives the full variable domain: NAGVMQNPRHLVRRRGQEARLRCSPMKGHSHVYWYRQLPEEGLKFMVYLQKENIIDESGMPKERFSAEFPKEGPSILRIQQVVRGDSAAYFCASSPPGADTQYFGPGTRLTVL.

The gene calls are TRBV18 and TRBJ1-5; 8 nucleotides agree with TRBD1. The V gene end was trimmed by 2 bases and the J gene end by 5 bases; junction bases not matched to a gene: 2. The germline gives CDR1 KGHSH, CDR2 LQKENI. There are 14 residues in the CDR3. CDR3 amino acids: CASSPGQGYQPQHF. DNA for the CDR3: TGTGCCAGCTCACCAGGACAGGGCTATCAGCCCCAGCATTTT.

This rearrangement joins TRBV9 to TRBJ2-3, with D perhaps assigned TRBD1 or TRBD2 (5 bases each). Germline CDR1 reads SGDLS; CDR2 reads YYNGEE. Trimming took off 3 bases at V and 1 base at J, with 12 bases between the two ends. The CDR3 runs 15 residues. CDR3 residues: CASSGLGPRTDTQYF. CDR3 sequence (DNA): TGTGCCAGCAGCGGTTTGGGACCTCGCACAGATACGCAGTATTTT.

This clone was recorded a few times. The chain is built from TRBV28 and TRBJ2-1; 8 bases match TRBD2. Germline lookup yields CDR1 MDHEN and CDR2 SYDVKM. V was clipped by 5 bases and J by 6 bases; unmatched bases: 3. CDR3 length: 13 residues. The CDR3 protein is CASSGLAANEQFF. The CDR3, as DNA: TGTGCCAGCAGTGGACTAGCTGCCAATGAGCAGTTCTTC.

This clone has more than one count but fewer than ten. This rearrangement joins TRBV5-1 to TRBJ2-3; D is uncertain. Germline CDR1 and CDR2: SGHRS and YFSETQ. This CDR3 region has 14 residues. The ends were cut back, 4 bases at V and 2 bases at J, with 11 bases in the middle. Here the CDR3 reads CASSAQTNTDTQYF. The CDR3, as DNA: TGCGCCAGCAGCGCCCAAACCAACACAGATACGCAGTATTTT.

The gene calls are TRBV19 and TRBJ2-5; D is unclear. The germline V gene encodes CDR1 LNHDA and CDR2 SQIVND (reference sequence). The CDR3 consists of 15 residues. V gave up 8 bases and J gave up 5 bases, with 21 bases separating them. The CDR3 protein is CASAPGPQGRETQYF. CDR3 DNA sequence: TGTGCCAGTGCCCCCGGGCCCCAAGGGCGGGAGACCCAGTACTTC.

This chain connects TRBV11-2 to TRBJ2-3; TRBD2 agrees at 9 bases. The CDR3 runs 16 residues. V lost 0 bases, J lost 3 bases, and 4 bases stayed unmatched. Germline CDR1 SGHAT, CDR2 FQNNGV. CDR3 region: CASSLDGGRATDTQYF. The CDR3 DNA is TGTGCCAGCAGCTTAGACGGCGGGAGGGCAACAGATACGCAGTATTTT.

The chain recombines TRBV6-1 with TRBJ1-2, with D hard to call. The CDR3 loop spans 15 amino acids. V was pared by 5 bases and J by 2 bases, with 15 bases between. CDR1 and CDR2 from the germline V gene are MNHNS and SASEGT. CDR3: CASSKKTDSNYGYTF. The CDR3, as DNA: TGTGCCAGCAGTAAAAAGACGGACTCGAACTATGGCTACACCTTC.

CDR3: CASSLEAGRVDTQYF. CDR3 nucleotide sequence: TGCGCCAGCAGCCTCGAAGCGGGTCGAGTGGATACGCAGTATTTT. V and J are TRBV5-1 and TRBJ2-3, with D perhaps matching TRBD2 (6 bases). Trimming removed 4 bases at V and 6 bases at J, with 18 bases between. This CDR3 has 15 residues. Germline CDR1 and CDR2: SGHRS and YFSETQ.

This clone was seen only a few times. The chain is built from TRBV19 and TRBJ1-3; D remains ambiguous. V was trimmed by 0 bases and J by 7 bases, leaving 7 bases between them. The CDR3 is made up of 13 amino acids. Germline CDR1 reads LNHDA; CDR2 reads SQIVND (reference sequence). CDR3 sequence: CASSIDLSNTIYF. CDR3 coding DNA: TGTGCCAGTAGTATAGATCTGTCGAACACCATATATTTT. The whole variable domain, remainder taken from reference TRBV19 and TRBJ1-3, is DGGITQSPKYLFRKEGQNVTLSCEQNLNHDAMYWYRQDPGQGLRLIYYSQIVNDFQKGDIAEGYSVSREKKESFPLTVTSAQKNPTAFYLCASSIDLSNTIYFGEGSWLTVV.

This clone was counted only a few times. V is TRBV19 and J is TRBJ2-6; D is undetermined. The germline V and J ends were trimmed by 5 bases and 0 bases, with 17 bases remaining between them. Germline lookup yields CDR1 LNHDA and CDR2 SQIVND (reference sequence). The CDR3 loop spans 18 amino acids. The CDR3: CASSAFRALLSGANVLTF. As DNA, the CDR3 is TGTGCCAGTAGTGCGTTCCGGGCCCTTCTCTCTGGGGCCAACGTCCTGACTTTC.